Listed here is a single TCR beta chain. These data originate in a study of blood T cell repertoires in COVID-19. This CDR3 region has 14 residues. Per germline, CDR1 SNHLY and CDR2 FYNNEI. J gave up 6 bases and V 7 bases, and 10 bases lay outside the gene matches. Clones were sequenced by immunoSEQ multiplex PCR, and TCRdb holds only the in-frame ones, with some missing. The repertoire has 50,000 to 65,000 clones, 65% to 85% of them found once; the top ten carry around 6.6%. The chain uses TRBV2 and TRBJ2-3; the match to TRBD1 covers 7 bases. Sequenced material: peripheral blood. The origin of this receptor is a human donor in a cohort sampled during active COVID-19. DNA for the CDR3: TGTGCCAGCACCAAACAGGGGCGCGTCGATACGCAGTATTTT. It codes for CASTKQGRVDTQYF.